The 8 T cell receptor beta chains below all came from one sample that was sequenced in a study of neurological immune-mediated disorders. Using its own MiXCR run on the 5' RACE reads, TCRdb lists one record per CDR3 protein. The data show about 33,000 distinct CDR3 sequences, with more than 1.3% seen just once and 9.2% held by the top ten. The specimen sequenced was PBMCs. Every receptor here comes from a woman between 25 and 40 years old with multiple sclerosis.

There are many counts of this clonotype. The chain has TRBV5-1 and TRBJ2-7, with D perhaps being TRBD1 or TRBD2 (6 bases each). The CDR3 is 14 amino acids. The germline V gene has CDR1 SGHRS and CDR2 YFSETQ. Trimming cost V 0 bases and J 4 bases, with 11 bases left between them. The CDR3 nucleotides read TGCGCCAGCAGCTTGGATGGGGGGCTGTACGAGCAGTACTTC. It encodes CASSLDGGLYEQYF.

Ten or more counts support this clonotype. This rearrangement joins TRBV20-1 to TRBJ1-1, with D possibly matching TRBD1 (5 bases). V gave up 1 base and J gave up 1 base, with 7 bases separating them. CDR1 and CDR2 from the germline V gene are DFQATT and SNEGSKA (reference sequence). The CDR3 consists of 13 residues. For the CDR3, the DNA is TGCAGTGCTAGAGGACAGTGGAACACTGAAGCTTTCTTT. Translating gives CSARGQWNTEAFF.

This clonotype was counted at least ten times. The J gene is TRBJ2-7, the V gene TRBV12-3 or TRBV12-4; no clear D gene. The CDR3 has 14 residues. Trimming removed 0 bases at V and 0 bases at J, with 6 bases between. The CDR3 DNA sequence: TGTGCCAGCAGTTTAGCCAGCTACTCCTACGAGCAGTACTTC. Its translation is CASSLASYSYEQYF.

This clonotype was seen ten or more times. J is TRBJ2-5 and V is TRBV29-1; D ambiguous. Trimming shortened V by 7 bases and J by 3 bases, and 15 bases separated the two germline ends. The CDR3 sequence is 13 residues long. Germline V gives CDR1 SQVTM, CDR2 ANQGSEA. The CDR3 bases are TGCAGCGCCGGTGTCGGCGCTAAAGAGACCCAGTACTTC. Protein product: CSAGVGAKETQYF.

This clonotype was seen many times. The chain is built from TRBV5-1 and TRBJ2-7; D possibly corresponds to TRBD1 (5 bases). V was trimmed by 4 bases and J by 4 bases, leaving 9 bases between them. Germline CDR1 SGHRS, CDR2 YFSETQ. This CDR3 spans 12 amino acids. CDR3 amino acids: CASSDQGYEQYF. DNA for the CDR3: TGCGCCAGCAGCGATCAGGGTTACGAGCAGTACTTC. Looking up the rest from reference TRBV5-1 and TRBJ2-7 gives the full variable domain: KAGVTQTPRYLIKTRGQQVTLSCSPISGHRSVSWYQQTPGQGLQFLFEYFSETQRNKGNFPGRFSGRQFSNSRSEMNVSTLELGDSALYLCASSDQGYEQYFGPGTRLTVT.

This clonotype was seen at least ten times. The genes are TRBV5-1 and TRBJ2-5; tentative D call: TRBD1 (6 bases). The V end was cut by 0 bases, the J end by 5 bases, with 14 bases between. Germline CDR1 and CDR2: SGHRS and YFSETQ. The CDR3 has 15 residues. CDR3 nucleotide sequence: TGCGCCAGCAGCTTGGCCCCAGGGGAAAGGGAGACCCAGTACTTC. It translates to CASSLAPGERETQYF.

The table lists this clonotype with many counts. This chain links TRBV11-1 with TRBJ1-1, with a weak D call TRBD1 (6 bases). The germline CDR1 and CDR2 sequences are SGHAT and FQDESV (reference sequence). CDR3 length: 14 amino acids. V gave up 4 bases and J gave up 4 bases, with 13 bases separating them. CDR3 loop: CASSSQGRVTEAFF. CDR3 in DNA: TGTGCCAGCAGCTCCCAGGGGCGGGTCACTGAAGCTTTCTTT.

This clonotype was seen ten or more times. V is TRBV5-1 and J is TRBJ2-7, with a possible D match to TRBD2 (6 bases). The V end lost 4 bases, the J end lost 3 bases, and 11 bases lay between the germline ends. CDR1 and CDR2 (germline): SGHRS, YFSETQ. CDR3 length equals 13 residues. The CDR3, as DNA: TGCGCCAGCAGCCGGGACTCCGTCTACGAGCAGTACTTC. It translates to CASSRDSVYEQYF.